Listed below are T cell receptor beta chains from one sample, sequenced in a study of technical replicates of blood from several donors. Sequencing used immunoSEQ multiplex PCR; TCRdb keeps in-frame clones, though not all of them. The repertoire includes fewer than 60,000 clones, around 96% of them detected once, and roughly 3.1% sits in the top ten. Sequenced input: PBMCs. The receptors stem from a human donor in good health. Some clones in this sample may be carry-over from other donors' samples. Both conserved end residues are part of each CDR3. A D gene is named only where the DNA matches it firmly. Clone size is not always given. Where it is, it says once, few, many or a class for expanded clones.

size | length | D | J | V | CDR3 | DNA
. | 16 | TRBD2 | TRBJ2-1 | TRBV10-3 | CAISESLAAPRNEQFF | TGTGCCATCAGTGAGTCCCTAGCGGCGCCTCGCAATGAGCAGTTCTTC
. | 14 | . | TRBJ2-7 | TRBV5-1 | CASSLGPPSYEQYF | TGCGCCAGCAGCTTGGGGCCCCCTTCCTACGAGCAGTACTTC
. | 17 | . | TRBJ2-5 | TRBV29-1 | CSVVLQGTVIQQETQYF | TGCAGCGTTGTACTACAGGGCACCGTAATACAGCAAGAGACCCAGTACTTC
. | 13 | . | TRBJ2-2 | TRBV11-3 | CASSRLNSGELFF | TGTGCCAGCAGCCGACTGAACTCCGGGGAGCTGTTTTTT
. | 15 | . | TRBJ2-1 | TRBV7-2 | CASSLGGGPWKEQFF | TGTGCCAGCAGCTTAGGGGGAGGTCCGTGGAAGGAGCAGTTCTTC
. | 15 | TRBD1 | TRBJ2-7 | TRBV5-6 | CASSDGTGEVDEQYF | TGTGCCAGCAGCGACGGGACAGGGGAAGTGGACGAGCAGTACTTC
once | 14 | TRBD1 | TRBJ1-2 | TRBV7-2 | CASSFETGNGGYTF | TGTGCCAGCAGCTTTGAGACAGGGAACGGTGGCTACACCTTC
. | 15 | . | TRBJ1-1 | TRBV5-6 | CASSTDSPMNTEAFF | TGTGCCAGCAGCACAGACAGTCCCATGAACACTGAAGCTTTCTTT
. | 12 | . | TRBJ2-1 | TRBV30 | CACRSSYNEQFF | TGTGCCTGCCGGAGCTCCTACAATGAGCAGTTCTTC
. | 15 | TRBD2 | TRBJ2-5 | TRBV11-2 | CASSPPGGASKTQYF | TGTGCCAGCAGCCCCCCCGGGGGGGCGTCCAAGACCCAGTACTTC
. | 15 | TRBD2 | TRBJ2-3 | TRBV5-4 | CASSLQLAGGDTQYF | TGTGCCAGCAGCTTGCAACTAGCGGGTGGCGATACGCAGTATTTT
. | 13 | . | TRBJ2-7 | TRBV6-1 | CASSEGPLYEQYF | TGTGCCAGCAGTGAGGGGCCCCTCTACGAGCAGTACTTC
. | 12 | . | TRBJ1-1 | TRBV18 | CASSKGGTEAFF | TGTGCCAGCTCAAAGGGAGGGACTGAAGCTTTCTTT
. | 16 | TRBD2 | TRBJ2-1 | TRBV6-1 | CASSEIASGGWYEQFF | TGTGCCAGCAGTGAAATTGCTAGCGGGGGGTGGTATGAGCAGTTCTTC
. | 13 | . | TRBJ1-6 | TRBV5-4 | CASSLGTDSPLHF | TGTGCCAGCAGCTTGGGGACAGATTCACCCCTCCACTTT
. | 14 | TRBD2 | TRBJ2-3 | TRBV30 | CAYQASGSTDTQYF | TGTGCCTACCAGGCTAGCGGGAGCACAGATACGCAGTATTTT
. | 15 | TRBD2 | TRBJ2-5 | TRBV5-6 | CASSLAGGAVETQYF | TGTGCCAGCAGCTTGGCCGGGGGGGCTGTTGAGACCCAGTACTTC
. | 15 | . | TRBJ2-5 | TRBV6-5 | CASSYSIQAQETQYF | TGTGCCAGCAGTTACTCAATACAGGCCCAAGAGACCCAGTACTTC
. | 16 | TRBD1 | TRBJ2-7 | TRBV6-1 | CASSEGTRGPTVGQYF | TGTGCCAGCAGTGAAGGGACGAGGGGGCCGACTGTAGGGCAGTACTTC
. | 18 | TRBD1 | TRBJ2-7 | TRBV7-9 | CASSLDVLGTGNFNEQYF | TGTGCCAGCAGCTTAGACGTTTTGGGGACAGGGAATTTCAACGAGCAGTACTTC
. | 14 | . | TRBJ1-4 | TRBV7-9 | CASSLKTQGEKLFF | TGTGCCAGCAGCTTAAAAACGCAGGGCGAAAAACTGTTTTTT
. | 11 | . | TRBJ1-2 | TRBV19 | CASSIRGNRTF | TGTGCCAGTAGTATCCGGGGGAACAGAACCTTC
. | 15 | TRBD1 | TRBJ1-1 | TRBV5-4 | CASSSRQGMNTEAFF | TGTGCCAGCAGCTCCCGACAGGGTATGAACACTGAAGCTTTCTTT
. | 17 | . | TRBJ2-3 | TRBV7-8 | CASSSPHAVVGTDTQYF | TGTGCCAGCAGCTCCCCTCACGCGGTAGTTGGCACAGATACGCAGTATTTT
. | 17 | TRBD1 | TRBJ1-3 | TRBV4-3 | CASSQVGQGASGNTIYF | TGCGCCAGCAGCCAAGTAGGACAGGGCGCCTCTGGAAACACCATATATTTT
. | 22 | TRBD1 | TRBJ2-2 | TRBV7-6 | CASSLPKPGQGARQGSSGELFF | TGTGCCAGCAGCTTACCCAAACCGGGACAGGGGGCCCGGCAGGGGAGCTCCGGGGAGCTGTTTTTT
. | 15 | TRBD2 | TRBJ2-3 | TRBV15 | CATSEASGGADTQYF | TGTGCCACCAGCGAAGCTAGCGGGGGGGCAGATACGCAGTATTTT
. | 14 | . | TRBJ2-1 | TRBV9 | CASSATGTHNEQFF | TGTGCCAGCAGCGCGACCGGGACTCACAATGAGCAGTTCTTC
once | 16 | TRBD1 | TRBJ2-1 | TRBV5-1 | CASSGAGTGGINEQFF | TGCGCCAGCAGCGGGGCCGGGACAGGGGGCATCAATGAGCAGTTCTTC
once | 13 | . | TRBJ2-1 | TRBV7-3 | CASSLRRYNEQFF | TGTGCCAGCAGCCTGCGCAGGTACAATGAGCAGTTCTTC
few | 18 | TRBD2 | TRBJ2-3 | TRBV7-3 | CASSLTAASGTTTDTQYF | TGTGCCAGCAGCTTAACGGCGGCTAGCGGAACCACCACAGATACGCAGTATTTT
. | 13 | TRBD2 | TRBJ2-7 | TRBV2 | CASSAGTSGEQYF | TGTGCCAGCAGTGCCGGGACTAGCGGCGAGCAGTACTTC
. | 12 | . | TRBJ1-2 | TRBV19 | CASQTANYGYTF | TGTGCCAGTCAGACAGCTAACTATGGCTACACCTTC
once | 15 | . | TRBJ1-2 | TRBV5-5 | CASSLGAPGAYGYTF | TGTGCCAGCAGCTTGGGGGCACCTGGGGCTTATGGCTACACCTTC
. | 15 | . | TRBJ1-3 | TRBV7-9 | CASRFSPARVGTIYF | TGTGCCAGCAGATTCTCCCCCGCCAGGGTTGGCACCATATATTTT
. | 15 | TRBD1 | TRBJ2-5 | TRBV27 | CASSTGQTLSETQYF | TGTGCCAGCAGCACGGGACAGACCCTTAGCGAGACCCAGTACTTC
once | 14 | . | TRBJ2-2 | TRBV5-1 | CASSFTGDTGELFF | TGCGCCAGCAGCTTTACAGGAGACACCGGGGAGCTGTTTTTT
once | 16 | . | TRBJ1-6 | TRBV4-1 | CASRKDTTAYNSPLHF | TGCGCCAGCAGGAAAGATACCACAGCTTATAATTCACCCCTCCACTTT
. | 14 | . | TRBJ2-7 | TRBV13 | CASSLEASLGEQYF | TGTGCCAGCAGCTTAGAGGCTAGTCTCGGCGAGCAGTACTTC
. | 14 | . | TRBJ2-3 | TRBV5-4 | CASSLDSGADTQYF | TGTGCCAGCAGCTTGGATTCGGGTGCAGATACGCAGTATTTT
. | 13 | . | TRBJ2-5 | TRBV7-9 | CASSRRERETQYF | TGTGCCAGCAGCCGAAGGGAGCGGGAGACCCAGTACTTC
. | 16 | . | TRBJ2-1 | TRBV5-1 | CASSLGVSLSYNEQFF | TGCGCCAGCAGCTTGGGTGTCAGTCTCTCCTACAATGAGCAGTTCTTC
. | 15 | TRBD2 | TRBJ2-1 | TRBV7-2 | CASSLARDYYNEQFF | TGTGCCAGCAGCTTAGCCCGGGACTACTACAATGAGCAGTTCTTC
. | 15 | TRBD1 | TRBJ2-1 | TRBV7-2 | CASSLVFRGSNEQFF | TGTGCCAGCAGCTTAGTATTCAGGGGGAGCAATGAGCAGTTCTTC
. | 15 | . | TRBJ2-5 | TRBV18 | CASSPLLAQQETQYF | TGTGCCAGCTCACCATTGCTAGCGCAGCAAGAGACCCAGTACTTC
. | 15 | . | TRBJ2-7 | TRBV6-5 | CASSRSGLVLYEQYF | TGTGCCAGCAGTCGTTCGGGACTCGTACTTTACGAGCAGTACTTC
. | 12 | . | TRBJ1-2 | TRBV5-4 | CASRANNYGYTF | TGTGCCAGCAGGGCCAATAACTATGGCTACACCTTC
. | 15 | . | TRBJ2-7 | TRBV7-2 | CASSPDGVRYYEQYF | TGTGCCAGCAGCCCTGACGGAGTCCGGTACTACGAGCAGTACTTC
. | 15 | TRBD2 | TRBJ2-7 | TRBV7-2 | CASSLASGGIYEQYF | TGTGCCAGCAGCTTAGCTAGCGGGGGCATCTACGAGCAGTACTTC
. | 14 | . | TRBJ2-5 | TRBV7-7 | CASSLVGGQETQYF | TGTGCCAGCAGCTTAGTAGGGGGCCAAGAGACCCAGTACTTC
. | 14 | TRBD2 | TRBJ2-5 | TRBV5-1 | CASSETSNQETQYF | TGCGCCAGCAGCGAGACTAGCAACCAAGAGACCCAGTACTTC
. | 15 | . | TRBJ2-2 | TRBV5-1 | CASSPGLTNTGELFF | TGCGCCAGCAGTCCGGGACTTACGAACACCGGGGAGCTGTTTTTT
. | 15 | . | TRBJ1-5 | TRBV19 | CASSAGPYSNQPQHF | TGTGCCAGTAGCGCGGGACCTTATAGCAATCAGCCCCAGCATTTT
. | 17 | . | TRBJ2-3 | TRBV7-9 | CASRPRLGERGTDTQYF | TGTGCCAGCAGACCCCGGTTGGGGGAGCGGGGCACAGATACGCAGTATTTT